Listed below are T cell receptor beta chains from one sample, sequenced in a study of Tregs in tolerant kidney transplant recipients. Method: immunoSEQ multiplex PCR; TCRdb's copy keeps in-frame clones and lacks some. The top ten clones hold under 2% of a sample with 84,000 or so clones, 80% to 95% of them seen once. Sample: CD4+ T cells from blood (PBMCs), taken 12 months after the transplant. Every receptor here comes from a human patient who received a combined kidney and bone marrow transplant. Some T cells may be transferred from the graft donor. The CDR3 runs from the conserved cysteine through the conserved F or W. The D gene is left open where the match is weak. Clone size is given for some rows only: seen once, a few or many times, or a class if the clone is expanded.

clone size: .; D gene: TRBD2; V gene: TRBV2; J gene: TRBJ2-7; CDR3 protein: CASGLAGPYEQYF; CDR3 DNA: TGTGCCAGCGGACTAGCGGGCCCCTACGAGCAGTACTTC
clone size: .; D gene: TRBD1; V gene: TRBV5-1; J gene: TRBJ1-3; CDR3 protein: CASSISGTGASGNTIYF; CDR3 DNA: TGCGCCAGCAGCATCTCGGGGACAGGGGCCTCTGGAAACACCATATATTTT
clone size: .; D gene: TRBD1; V gene: TRBV10-3; J gene: TRBJ1-4; CDR3 protein: CAISESLGQGSGTNEKLFF; CDR3 DNA: TGTGCCATCAGTGAGTCGTTGGGACAGGGATCCGGAACTAATGAAAAACTGTTTTTT
clone size: .; D gene: TRBD2; V gene: TRBV4-3; J gene: TRBJ2-7; CDR3 protein: CASSQVERGGGYEQYF; CDR3 DNA: TGCGCCAGCAGCCAAGTAGAAAGGGGCGGGGGTTACGAGCAGTACTTC
clone size: .; D gene: TRBD2; V gene: TRBV19; J gene: TRBJ2-3; CDR3 protein: CASSLNAGGSTDTQYF; CDR3 DNA: TGTGCCAGTAGCCTGAATGCCGGGGGGTCCACAGATACGCAGTATTTT
clone size: .; D gene: TRBD2; V gene: TRBV5-1; J gene: TRBJ2-1; CDR3 protein: CASAFYSGSSYNEQFF; CDR3 DNA: TGCGCCAGCGCCTTTTATAGCGGGAGCTCCTACAATGAGCAGTTCTTC
clone size: .; D gene: TRBD1; V gene: TRBV28; J gene: TRBJ2-5; CDR3 protein: CASSLGILVTGLSETQYF; CDR3 DNA: TGTGCCAGCAGTTTAGGGATACTTGTGACAGGGCTTTCGGAGACCCAGTACTTC
clone size: .; D gene: TRBD2; V gene: TRBV19; J gene: TRBJ2-3; CDR3 protein: CASSITSPSGGSTDTQYF; CDR3 DNA: TGTGCCAGTAGTATAACTAGCCCTAGCGGGGGAAGCACAGATACGCAGTATTTT
clone size: .; D gene: .; V gene: TRBV4-3; J gene: TRBJ2-3; CDR3 protein: CASSQERAGAPWADTQYF; CDR3 DNA: TGCGCCAGCAGCCAAGAACGGGCGGGGGCCCCCTGGGCAGATACGCAGTATTTT
clone size: .; D gene: TRBD1; V gene: TRBV5-1; J gene: TRBJ2-7; CDR3 protein: CASSWTGYEQYF; CDR3 DNA: TGCGCCAGCAGCTGGACAGGGTACGAGCAGTACTTC
clone size: .; D gene: TRBD2; V gene: TRBV5-1; J gene: TRBJ2-7; CDR3 protein: CASSPGLAGVTATEQYF; CDR3 DNA: TGCGCCAGCAGCCCAGGACTAGCGGGAGTCACCGCCACCGAGCAGTACTTC
clone size: once; D gene: .; V gene: TRBV6-6; J gene: TRBJ2-7; CDR3 protein: CASSYSRVYNEQYF; CDR3 DNA: TGTGCCAGCAGTTACTCCAGGGTGTACAACGAGCAGTACTTC
clone size: .; D gene: .; V gene: TRBV7-2; J gene: TRBJ1-4; CDR3 protein: CASSLGGYANEKLFF; CDR3 DNA: TGTGCCAGCAGCTTAGGGGGCTATGCTAATGAAAAACTGTTTTTT
clone size: .; D gene: TRBD1; V gene: TRBV4-3; J gene: TRBJ2-3; CDR3 protein: CASSSHWDSSTDTQYF; CDR3 DNA: TGCGCCAGCAGCTCCCATTGGGACAGTAGCACAGATACGCAGTATTTT
clone size: .; D gene: TRBD2; V gene: TRBV7-3; J gene: TRBJ2-1; CDR3 protein: CASSLYLAGGVDEQFF; CDR3 DNA: TGTGCCAGCAGCTTATATCTAGCGGGAGGTGTAGATGAGCAGTTCTTC
clone size: .; D gene: TRBD2; V gene: TRBV4-2; J gene: TRBJ2-7; CDR3 protein: CASSQDLAERLRQYF; CDR3 DNA: TGTGCCAGCAGCCAAGATCTAGCGGAGAGACTCCGGCAGTACTTC
clone size: .; D gene: TRBD1; V gene: TRBV19; J gene: TRBJ2-7; CDR3 protein: CASSIDDRARGEQYF; CDR3 DNA: TGTGCCAGTAGTATAGACGACAGGGCAAGGGGCGAGCAGTACTTC
clone size: .; D gene: TRBD2; V gene: TRBV9; J gene: TRBJ2-1; CDR3 protein: CASSARAGVAYNEQFF; CDR3 DNA: TGTGCCAGCAGCGCGAGAGCGGGAGTTGCCTACAATGAGCAGTTCTTC
clone size: .; D gene: .; V gene: TRBV10-1; J gene: TRBJ1-4; CDR3 protein: CASSDSRDRFYEKLFF; CDR3 DNA: TGCGCCAGCAGTGACTCCAGAGACAGATTCTATGAAAAACTGTTTTTT
clone size: once; D gene: .; V gene: TRBV6-5; J gene: TRBJ1-6; CDR3 protein: CASRRGNSPLHF; CDR3 DNA: TGTGCCAGCAGGCGGGGGAATTCCCCCCTCCACTTT
clone size: .; D gene: .; V gene: TRBV11-3; J gene: TRBJ1-1; CDR3 protein: CASSLERNTEAFF; CDR3 DNA: TGTGCCAGCAGCTTAGAGCGTAACACTGAAGCTTTCTTT
clone size: .; D gene: TRBD1; V gene: TRBV7-9; J gene: TRBJ1-2; CDR3 protein: CASSLGTGVRGLYGYTF; CDR3 DNA: TGTGCCAGCAGCTTAGGGACAGGGGTGAGGGGTCTATATGGCTACACCTTC
clone size: .; D gene: TRBD2; V gene: TRBV25-1; J gene: TRBJ2-7; CDR3 protein: CASSVVIAGVGYYEQYF; CDR3 DNA: TGTGCCAGCAGTGTAGTGATAGCGGGAGTGGGTTACTACGAGCAGTACTTC
clone size: .; D gene: TRBD1; V gene: TRBV2; J gene: TRBJ2-2; CDR3 protein: CASRQGFTGELFF; CDR3 DNA: TGTGCCAGCAGACAGGGGTTCACCGGGGAGCTGTTTTTT
clone size: .; D gene: .; V gene: TRBV2; J gene: TRBJ2-1; CDR3 protein: CASRTGVTYNEQFF; CDR3 DNA: TGTGCCAGCAGGACAGGAGTCACTTACAATGAGCAGTTCTTC
clone size: .; D gene: .; V gene: TRBV27; J gene: TRBJ1-4; CDR3 protein: CASSLWGANEKLFF; CDR3 DNA: TGTGCCAGCAGTTTATGGGGAGCTAATGAAAAACTGTTTTTT
clone size: .; D gene: .; V gene: TRBV5-1; J gene: TRBJ2-7; CDR3 protein: CASSLTGSYEQYF; CDR3 DNA: TGCGCCAGCAGCCTCACAGGCTCCTACGAGCAGTACTTC
clone size: .; D gene: TRBD1; V gene: TRBV19; J gene: TRBJ2-7; CDR3 protein: CASRADRGDYEQYF; CDR3 DNA: TGTGCCAGCCGCGCGGACAGGGGAGATTACGAGCAGTACTTC
clone size: .; D gene: .; V gene: TRBV6-5; J gene: TRBJ2-7; CDR3 protein: CASSPGGTYEQYF; CDR3 DNA: TGTGCCAGCAGTCCTGGGGGGACCTACGAGCAGTACTTC
clone size: .; D gene: .; V gene: TRBV7-2; J gene: TRBJ2-5; CDR3 protein: CASSSPLGHKETQYF; CDR3 DNA: TGTGCCAGCAGCTCGCCCCTGGGACATAAAGAGACCCAGTACTTC
clone size: .; D gene: TRBD1; V gene: TRBV7-2; J gene: TRBJ1-2; CDR3 protein: CASSARQGIGGYTF; CDR3 DNA: TGTGCCAGCAGCGCTCGACAGGGTATCGGTGGCTACACCTTC
clone size: .; D gene: TRBD1; V gene: TRBV7-6; J gene: TRBJ2-5; CDR3 protein: CASSAGGGTQETQYF; CDR3 DNA: TGTGCCAGCAGCGCAGGGGGCGGCACCCAAGAGACCCAGTACTTC
clone size: .; D gene: TRBD2; V gene: TRBV4-1; J gene: TRBJ2-5; CDR3 protein: CASSPGLAGVRRETQYF; CDR3 DNA: TGCGCCAGCAGCCCCGGACTAGCGGGGGTTAGGCGGGAGACCCAGTACTTC
clone size: .; D gene: TRBD2; V gene: TRBV25-1; J gene: TRBJ2-7; CDR3 protein: CASSGMGGVPYEQYF; CDR3 DNA: TGTGCCAGCAGCGGCATGGGGGGGGTTCCCTACGAGCAGTACTTC
clone size: .; D gene: .; V gene: TRBV4-3; J gene: TRBJ2-5; CDR3 protein: CASSYNYGETQYF; CDR3 DNA: TGCGCCAGCAGCTATAATTACGGAGAGACCCAGTACTTC
clone size: .; D gene: .; V gene: TRBV7-2; J gene: TRBJ2-7; CDR3 protein: CASSSLYEQYF; CDR3 DNA: TGTGCCAGCAGCTCCCTGTACGAGCAGTACTTC
clone size: .; D gene: .; V gene: TRBV5-5; J gene: TRBJ1-2; CDR3 protein: CASSSGALGGYTF; CDR3 DNA: TGTGCCAGCAGCTCGGGAGCCCTGGGGGGCTACACCTTC
clone size: once; D gene: .; V gene: TRBV18; J gene: TRBJ2-2; CDR3 protein: CASSPLSRAGELFF; CDR3 DNA: TGTGCCAGCTCACCCTTGAGCCGAGCCGGGGAGCTGTTTTTT
clone size: .; D gene: .; V gene: TRBV5-1; J gene: TRBJ1-1; CDR3 protein: CASSFTPGVEAFF; CDR3 DNA: TGCGCCAGCAGCTTTACCCCCGGGGTCGAAGCTTTCTTT
clone size: .; D gene: TRBD1; V gene: TRBV29-1; J gene: TRBJ1-3; CDR3 protein: CSGTGVSGNTIYF; CDR3 DNA: TGCAGCGGAACAGGGGTATCTGGAAACACCATATATTTT
clone size: .; D gene: TRBD2; V gene: TRBV7-2; J gene: TRBJ2-1; CDR3 protein: CASSLGGAGGVNEQFF; CDR3 DNA: TGTGCCAGCAGCTTAGGGGGAGCGGGAGGGGTCAATGAGCAGTTCTTC
clone size: .; D gene: TRBD1; V gene: TRBV5-1; J gene: TRBJ2-5; CDR3 protein: CASRPQGQETQYF; CDR3 DNA: TGCGCCAGCAGACCACAGGGGCAAGAGACCCAGTACTTC
clone size: .; D gene: .; V gene: TRBV7-3; J gene: TRBJ2-5; CDR3 protein: CASSLARQETQYF; CDR3 DNA: TGTGCCAGCAGCTTAGCCAGACAAGAGACCCAGTACTTC
clone size: .; D gene: TRBD1; V gene: TRBV27; J gene: TRBJ2-2; CDR3 protein: CASSLWVGQGAGELFF; CDR3 DNA: TGTGCCAGCAGTTTATGGGTTGGACAGGGGGCCGGGGAGCTGTTTTTT
clone size: .; D gene: .; V gene: TRBV7-6; J gene: TRBJ2-1; CDR3 protein: CASSRMGGANNEQFF; CDR3 DNA: TGTGCCAGCAGCCGAATGGGGGGGGCCAATAATGAGCAGTTCTTC